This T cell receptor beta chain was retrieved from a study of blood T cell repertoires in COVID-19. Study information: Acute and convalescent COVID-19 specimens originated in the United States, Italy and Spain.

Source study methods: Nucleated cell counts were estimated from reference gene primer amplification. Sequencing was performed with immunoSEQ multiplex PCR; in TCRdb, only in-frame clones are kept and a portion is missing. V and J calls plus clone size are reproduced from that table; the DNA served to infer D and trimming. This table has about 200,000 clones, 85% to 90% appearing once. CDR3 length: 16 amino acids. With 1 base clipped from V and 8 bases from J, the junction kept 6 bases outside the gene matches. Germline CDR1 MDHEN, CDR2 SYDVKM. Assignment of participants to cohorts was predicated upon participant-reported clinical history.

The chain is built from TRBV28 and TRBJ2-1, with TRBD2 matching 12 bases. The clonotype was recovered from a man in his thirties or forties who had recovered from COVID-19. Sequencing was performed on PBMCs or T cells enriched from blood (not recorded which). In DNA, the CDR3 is TGTGCCAGCAGTTTATCCGGACTAGCGGGAAGGGATGAGCAGTTCTTC. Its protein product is CASSLSGLAGRDEQFF.